This T cell receptor (beta chain) was captured in a study of cytomegalovirus exposure and HLA in healthy donors. It was with 60 Vbeta and 13 Jbeta primers that the PCR ran. Assay used: immunoSEQ multiplex PCR; TCRdb lists only in-frame clones, some missing. The repertoire consists of 150,000 to 180,000 clones, with 80% occurring once and the leading ten covering roughly 5.9%. The origin of this receptor is a woman aged 40 to 50 in good health and CMV-seropositive. The sequenced sample was PBMCs.

The CDR3 DNA is TGCGCCAGCAGCTTGGCAGGGGTTGGCGGCTACACCTTC. Translation: CASSLAGVGGYTF. The chain links TRBV5-1 to TRBJ1-2; TRBD1 might be the D (6 bases). V lost 0 bases and J lost 8, with 11 bases in between. The V gene's germline CDR1 is SGHRS and CDR2 YFSETQ. The CDR3 loop spans 13 amino acids.